This T cell receptor (beta chain) is drawn from a study of T cell responses to AZD1222 COVID-19 vaccine. Study background: Samples with a second dose at about 4 or about 12 weeks were pooled together. Study results and limitations: The study identified only five or six AZD1222 recipients as seropositive at baseline. Per reports, nearly half of all spike-specific TCRs target regions that are unmutated in variants.

A word on this clone: Its specificity is unknown.

The data were produced by immunoSEQ multiplex PCR, yet TCRdb's version contains in-frame clones alone and is incomplete. The table shows approximately 140,000 clones, with around nine tenths occurring only once. CDR1 is SGHVS, CDR2 FNYEAQ, per germline. This CDR3 is built from 13 residues. V was clipped by 2 bases and J by 1 base, with 5 bases between them. This receptor was obtained from an adult in good health. Sequenced here: peripheral blood, sampled on day 0 of AZD1222 vaccination. The chain is built from TRBV7-6 and TRBJ2-5; no clear D gene. The CDR3 protein is CASSLQRQETQYF. CDR3 in DNA: TGTGCCAGCAGCTTACAGCGCCAAGAGACCCAGTACTTC.